The 9 T cell receptor beta chains presented below share a single source sample, sequenced in a study of blood T cell repertoires in COVID-19. Generated by immunoSEQ multiplex PCR, the TCRdb table keeps only in-frame clones and is missing some. Among nearly 350,000 clones listed, over 70% were seen once. The specimen was peripheral blood. The origin of the receptors is a young man with active or convalescent COVID-19.

Notes on this clone: The same CDR3 is also encoded by other DNA sequences in this sample. The V call is TRBV3-1 (or the pseudogene TRBV3-2), the J call TRBJ1-2, with D unclear. CDR1 is LGHDT and CDR2 is YNNKEL in the germline V gene (reference sequence). With 1 base removed from V and 4 bases from J, the gap between germline ends came to 7 bases. The CDR3 runs 13 residues. CDR3 in amino acids: CASSQGGLYGYTF. The CDR3 DNA follows: TGTGCCAGCAGCCAAGGAGGACTCTATGGCTACACCTTC.

The gene calls are TRBV7-2 and TRBJ2-1, with 15 positions matching TRBD2. V dropped 5 bases and J dropped 5; count of bases not matched to a gene: 10. The CDR3 loop spans 18 amino acids. Germline V CDR1 and CDR2: SGHTA, FQGNSA. The CDR3 loop reads CASSTAGLAGGRDNEQFF. The CDR3 region has the DNA TGTGCCAGCAGCACTGCGGGACTAGCGGGAGGTAGGGACAATGAGCAGTTCTTC.

The CDR3 DNA reads as TGTGCCAGCAGTATGGGACAGGGGTTCAACGAGCAGTACTTC. Protein: CASSMGQGFNEQYF. The V gene is TRBV28, the J gene TRBJ2-7, with TRBD1 matching over 10 bases. The J segment lost 5 bases and the V segment lost 5 bases, leaving 6 bases of the junction unmatched. Germline V CDR1 and CDR2: MDHEN, SYDVKM. The CDR3 covers 14 residues.

This rearrangement joins TRBV5-4 to TRBJ2-3; weak D call: TRBD2 (5 bases). CDR3 size: 16 residues. CDR1 and CDR2 (germline): SGHNT, YYREEE (reference sequence). The germline V and J ends were trimmed by 3 bases and 0 bases, with 14 bases remaining between them. The CDR3 DNA is TGTGCCAGCAGCTCAGCCAGCAGCGGAAGCACAGATACGCAGTATTTT. Translation gives CASSSASSGSTDTQYF.

This chain uses TRBV11-2 with TRBJ2-7; 8 bases map to TRBD1. Germline CDR1 SGHAT, CDR2 FQNNGV. After removal of 8 bases from V and 2 bases from J, the junction contained 8 bases not matched to a gene. The CDR3 runs to 14 residues. CDR3 DNA sequence: TGTGCCAGCGGACGGACAGGGAAACCCTACGAGCAGTACTTC. It specifies CASGRTGKPYEQYF. Together with reference TRBV11-2 and TRBJ2-7, the CDR3 gives the full variable domain: EAGVAQSPRYKIIEKRQSVAFWCNPISGHATLYWYQQILGQGPKLLIQFQNNGVVDDSQLPKDRFSAERLKGVDSTLKIQPAKLEDSAVYLCASGRTGKPYEQYFGPGTRLTVT.

This clone was seen ten or more times. CDR3 protein: CASSQGLRTARREKLFF. Written as DNA, the CDR3 is TGCGCCAGCAGCCAAGGGTTACGTACAGCCCGCAGAGAAAAACTGTTTTTT. The gene calls are TRBV4-3 and TRBJ1-4; D gene unclear. V shed 1 base and J shed 8 bases, with 20 bases lying between them. Germline loops: CDR1 LGHNA, CDR2 YSLEER. This CDR3 has 17 residues.

CDR3: CATSDGLSVTDTQYF. Here the CDR3 DNA reads TGTGCCACCAGTGATGGACTATCCGTCACAGATACGCAGTATTTT. V gene TRBV24-1 combines with J gene TRBJ2-3; maybe TRBD2 (6 bases). Germline V lookup: CDR1 KGHDR, CDR2 SFDVKD. V shed 3 bases and J shed 2 bases, with 11 bases lying between them. The CDR3 has 15 amino acids.

CDR3 nucleotide sequence: TGTGCCAGTAGTATTCACCCGGACAGGGCGAATGAAAAACTGTTTTTT. Protein: CASSIHPDRANEKLFF. The chain recombines TRBV19 with TRBJ1-4; 8 bases line up with TRBD1. The CDR3 contains 16 residues. J gave up 5 bases and V 3 bases, and 8 bases lay outside the gene matches. Germline V gene lookup returns CDR1 LNHDA and CDR2 SQIVND (reference sequence).

V gene TRBV7-2 combines with J gene TRBJ1-5; TRBD1 is a possible D gene (6 bases). The CDR3 is made up of 15 amino acids. Per germline, CDR1 SGHTA and CDR2 FQGNSA. Trimming took off 5 bases at V and 6 bases at J, with 17 bases between the two ends. CDR3 bases: TGTGCCAGCAGCAGCTGGGACACCCAAACTCAGCCCCAGCATTTT. Protein product: CASSSWDTQTQPQHF.